The 22 T cell receptor beta chains below come from one sample, sequenced in a study of blood T cell repertoires in COVID-19. Sequencing used immunoSEQ multiplex PCR; TCRdb keeps in-frame clones, though not all of them. This table has fewer than 120,000 clones, 76% appearing once. The sample taken for sequencing was peripheral blood. The receptors originated from a woman of 80 years or more with acute or convalescent COVID-19.

The chain employs TRBV7-2 and TRBJ2-5, with 8 bases lining up with TRBD1. Germline CDR1 and CDR2: SGHTA and FQGNSA. Trimming at V came to 1 base and at J to 5 bases, leaving 12 bases not matched to a gene. The CDR3 consists of 17 residues. CDR3 amino acids: CASSLVGQGALGETQYF. The CDR3 nucleotides read TGTGCCAGCAGCTTAGTGGGGCAGGGGGCCCTAGGCGAGACCCAGTACTTC.

The gene calls are TRBV4-3 and TRBJ2-1, with 8 bases aligning to TRBD1. The germline V gene has CDR1 LGHNA and CDR2 YSLEER. With V trimmed by 4 bases and J by 7 bases, 9 bases remained unmatched. This CDR3 is built from 15 residues. CDR3 loop: CASSLQGARSNEQFF. CDR3 DNA: TGCGCCAGCAGCCTGCAGGGGGCGCGATCTAATGAGCAGTTCTTC.

This clone was seen only once. The V and J genes are TRBV6-5 and TRBJ2-1; the match to TRBD1 covers 7 bases. In germline, CDR1 is MNHEY, CDR2 SVGAGI. V was pared by 7 bases and J by 9 bases, with 9 bases of the junction left unmatched. The CDR3 sequence is 13 residues long. This CDR3 reads CASTLEGGIEQFF. The DNA of the CDR3 is TGTGCCAGCACCTTGGAAGGGGGCATTGAGCAGTTCTTC.

V usage is TRBV27 and J usage is TRBJ2-1; 7 bases align to TRBD2. Germline values: CDR1 MNHEY, CDR2 SMNVEV (reference sequence). Unmatched junction bases numbered 4, after V lost 5 bases and J lost 0 bases. This CDR3 comprises 15 residues. CDR3 loop: CASSPRGSSYNEQFF. The CDR3 DNA is TGTGCCAGCAGTCCGCGGGGGAGCTCCTACAATGAGCAGTTCTTC.

The chain links TRBV25-1 to TRBJ1-6, with D possibly TRBD1 on 6 matching bases. Trimming left V 0 bases short and J 8 bases short, with 11 bases between. From germline, CDR1 is MGHDK and CDR2 SYGVNS. The CDR3 spans 15 residues. The CDR3 reads CASSEYGGLDSPLHF. CDR3 sequence (DNA): TGTGCCAGCAGTGAATACGGGGGGCTGGATTCACCCCTCCACTTT.

V is TRBV6-1 and J is TRBJ1-6, with a tentative D call TRBD1 (5 bases). The CDR3 has 15 amino acids. V gave up 3 bases and J gave up 7 bases, with 13 bases separating them. The germline CDR1 and CDR2 sequences are MNHNS and SASEGT. In DNA form, the CDR3 reads TGTGCCAGCAGTGAGGGACGGCGGGGGAATTCACCCCTCCACTTT. Residues: CASSEGRRGNSPLHF.

This clone was found a few times. The rearrangement uses TRBV24-1 and TRBJ2-1, with D perhaps matching TRBD2 (6 bases). The V and J ends lost 7 bases and 10 bases respectively, with 13 bases between them. The CDR3 runs 12 residues. The V gene's germline CDR1 is KGHDR and CDR2 SFDVKD. CDR3 nucleotide sequence: TGTGCCACCAGCCTGCCCGCGGGGGAGCAGTTCTTC. Its protein product is CATSLPAGEQFF.

The rearrangement uses TRBV19 and TRBJ2-5, with D perhaps matching TRBD1 (5 bases). Germline V gene lookup returns CDR1 LNHDA and CDR2 SQIVND (reference sequence). V shed 5 bases and J shed 2 bases, with 12 bases lying between them. CDR3 size: 14 residues. The chain's CDR3 is CASSAQGWQETQYF. CDR3 sequence (DNA): TGTGCCAGTAGTGCCCAGGGATGGCAAGAGACCCAGTACTTC.

The chain recombines TRBV10-1 with TRBJ2-7; 7 nucleotides align to TRBD1. This CDR3 region has 14 residues. The V segment lost 5 bases and the J segment 3 bases; nucleotides outside the gene matches: 7. Germline CDR1 reads WNHNN; CDR2 reads SYGVQD (reference sequence). The CDR3 region is CASSSHRDSYEQYF. The DNA of the CDR3 is TGCGCCAGCAGTTCTCACCGGGACAGCTACGAGCAGTACTTC.

This chain connects TRBV18 to TRBJ2-1, with D maybe TRBD2 (6 bases). Germline CDR1 reads KGHSH; CDR2 reads LQKENI. V lost 5 bases to trimming and J lost 8 bases, with 16 bases between them. This CDR3 comprises 14 residues. The CDR3 protein is CASSSNYGRYEQFF. CDR3 coding DNA: TGTGCCAGCTCATCGAACTACGGGAGATATGAGCAGTTCTTC.

The V and J genes are TRBV6-5 and TRBJ2-5; weak D call: TRBD1 (5 bases). V was cut by 0 bases and J by 2 bases, with 10 bases left in between. Germline V CDR1 and CDR2: MNHEY, SVGAGI. This CDR3 contains 15 residues. The CDR3 sequence: CASSYSGRVQETQYF. Written as DNA, the CDR3 is TGTGCCAGCAGTTACTCAGGCAGGGTACAAGAGACCCAGTACTTC.

The sample holds a few counts of this clone. The chain combines TRBV24-1 with TRBJ2-7; D gene uncertain. Germline CDR1 KGHDR, CDR2 SFDVKD. There are 11 residues in the CDR3. Trimming left V 8 bases short and J 7 bases short, with 11 bases between. Here the CDR3 DNA reads TGTGCCACCATCGCAGCGCGGGAGCAGTACTTC. Residues: CATIAAREQYF.

The V and J genes are TRBV7-2 and TRBJ2-7, with 9 bases lining up with TRBD1. CDR3 size: 16 residues. Germline-derived CDR1 and CDR2 are SGHTA and FQGNSA. Trimming removed 5 bases from V and 2 bases from J; junction bases left unmatched: 10. This CDR3 reads CASSPSAGTGTYEQYF. CDR3 DNA: TGTGCCAGCAGCCCGAGCGCCGGGACAGGGACCTACGAGCAGTACTTC. Full variable domain (missing parts from reference TRBV7-2 and TRBJ2-7): GAGVSQSPSNKVTEKGKDVELRCDPISGHTALYWYRQSLGQGLEFLIYFQGNSAPDKSGLPSDRFSAERTGGSVSTLTIQRTQQEDSAVYLCASSPSAGTGTYEQYFGPGTRLTVT.

The CDR3 reads CASSQWANTEAFF. DNA of the CDR3: TGTGCCAGCAGCCAATGGGCGAACACTGAAGCTTTCTTT. V usage is TRBV3-1 (or the pseudogene TRBV3-2) and J usage is TRBJ1-1; D not resolved. Germline lookup yields CDR1 LGHDT and CDR2 YNNKEL (reference sequence). The CDR3 sequence is 13 residues long. The V and J ends lost 2 bases and 1 base respectively, with 5 bases between them.

The chain carries TRBV2 and TRBJ2-2; 12 bases align to TRBD1. Germline CDR1 reads SNHLY; CDR2 reads FYNNEI. This CDR3 has 17 residues. V lost 4 bases to trimming and J lost 5 bases; unmatched junction nucleotides: 8. CDR3 nucleotides: TGTGCCAGCAGTGGAGCCGGGACAGGGGGCTTGACCGGGGAGCTGTTTTTT. It translates to CASSGAGTGGLTGELFF.

CDR3 residues: CASSRRQGILTEQYF. In DNA, the CDR3 is TGTGCCAGCAGCCGTCGACAGGGCATCCTTACCGAGCAGTACTTC. This chain connects TRBV11-1 to TRBJ2-7; the match to TRBD1 covers 7 bases. The CDR3 runs to 15 residues. V lost 5 bases to trimming and J lost 6 bases; unmatched junction nucleotides: 13. Germline loops: CDR1 SGHAT, CDR2 FQDESV (reference sequence).

This CDR3 reads CASSQNSGRRGTDTQYF. The CDR3 DNA sequence: TGTGCCAGCAGCCAAAATAGCGGGAGAAGGGGCACAGATACGCAGTATTTT. The genes are TRBV4-2 and TRBJ2-3; TRBD2 matches at 9 bases. The germline gives CDR1 LGHNA, CDR2 YNFKEQ. The CDR3 is made up of 17 amino acids. The trim removed 2 bases at V and 1 base at J, leaving 7 bases unmatched.

The rearrangement links TRBV5-1 to TRBJ1-2, with a possible D match to TRBD1 (6 bases). This CDR3 region has 13 residues. V dropped 2 bases and J dropped 6 bases, with 11 bases sitting between them. Germline values: CDR1 SGHRS, CDR2 YFSETQ. The CDR3 sequence: CASSFRGVHGYTF. DNA for the CDR3: TGCGCCAGCAGCTTCAGGGGCGTTCATGGCTACACCTTC.

The gene calls are TRBV28 and TRBJ2-7; a possible D gene is TRBD1 (6 bases). From germline, CDR1 is MDHEN and CDR2 SYDVKM. The V end lost 6 bases, the J end lost 3 bases, and 9 bases lay between the germline ends. The CDR3 runs 12 residues. CDR3 sequence (DNA): TGTGCCAGCAGCAGGGGCAGCTACGAGCAGTACTTC. Its protein is CASSRGSYEQYF. Supplemented by reference TRBV28 and TRBJ2-7, the full variable domain reads DVKVTQSSRYLVKRTGEKVFLECVQDMDHENMFWYRQDPGLGLRLIYFSYDVKMKEKGDIPEGYSVSREKKERFSLILESASTNQTSMYLCASSRGSYEQYFGPGTRLTVT.

This sequence joins TRBV10-3 and TRBJ1-2; 9 nucleotides match TRBD1. Germline lookup yields CDR1 ENHRY and CDR2 SYGVKD. This CDR3 region has 14 residues. J was trimmed by 1 base and V by 5 bases; bases with no gene match: 2. The CDR3 loop reads CAISPGQGNYGYTF. CDR3 DNA sequence: TGTGCCATCAGTCCGGGACAGGGTAACTATGGCTACACCTTC.

The chain carries TRBV7-9 and TRBJ1-6, with D possibly matching TRBD1 (5 bases). Germline CDR1 reads SEHNR; CDR2 reads FQNEAQ (reference sequence). V was pared by 5 bases and J by 5 bases, with 13 bases between. The CDR3 runs to 15 residues. CDR3 nucleotides: TGTGCCAGCAGCCCAGACGGAGGGGATAATTCACCCCTCCACTTT. It specifies CASSPDGGDNSPLHF.

The chain links TRBV5-1 to TRBJ1-6; D not certain. Germline values: CDR1 SGHRS, CDR2 YFSETQ. V was shortened by 2 bases and J by 6 bases, with 15 bases between the two germline ends. CDR3 length equals 16 residues. The CDR3 loop is CASSFASAGVNSPLHF. CDR3 DNA: TGCGCCAGCAGCTTCGCGTCGGCAGGCGTTAATTCACCCCTCCACTTT. The variable domain in full, with the rest retrieved from reference TRBV5-1 and TRBJ1-6, is KAGVTQTPRYLIKTRGQQVTLSCSPISGHRSVSWYQQTPGQGLQFLFEYFSETQRNKGNFPGRFSGRQFSNSRSEMNVSTLELGDSALYLCASSFASAGVNSPLHFGNGTRLTVT.